The clone carrying this T cell receptor beta chain was counted a few times. Under the authors' procedure: For nucleated cells, counts were estimated from reference gene primer amplification. Repertoires were generated with immunoSEQ multiplex PCR, while TCRdb's copy carries only in-frame clones and drops some. V, J and clone size are taken as reported in that table, and D and trimming were inferred from the DNA itself. The table records approximately 180,000 clones, roughly 79% of them present only once. The sample is drawn from a study of blood T cell repertoires in COVID-19. About the research overall: Spain, Italy and the United States supplied samples that represented acute and convalescent COVID-19. The cDNA or gDNA used as material had been derived from T cells, B-cell-depleted T cells, or PBMCs.

The germline V gene encodes CDR1 SEHNR and CDR2 FQNEAQ (reference sequence). Between the trimmed V and J ends, which lost 4 bases and 7 bases, there was a span of 11 bases. The CDR3 has 12 residues. The chain carries TRBV7-9 and TRBJ2-7; TRBD1 is a possible D gene (6 bases). Sequenced: peripheral blood. This TCR derives from a woman over 75 with COVID-19, enrolled during active disease. The CDR3: CASSSPGVEQYF. DNA of the CDR3: TGTGCCAGCAGCTCCCCAGGGGTGGAGCAGTACTTC.